The rows below give T cell receptor beta chains drawn from one sample of a study of early stage breast cancer tumors. Profiling relied on immunoSEQ multiplex PCR, and the TCRdb table lists in-frame clones only, not all of them. The table has about 5,100 clones, around 66% seen once; the top ten hold roughly 24%. The specimen sequenced was breast tumor tissue. The origin of the receptors is a person aged 50-59 years with breast cancer. CDR3s include the opening cysteine and the closing phenylalanine or tryptophan. D genes are given only for firm matches. Only part of the rows carry a size: once, few, many, or a class if the clone is expanded.

>NA|TRBJ2-1|NA|TRBV30
CAWSVGPRNEQFF
TGTGCCTGGAGTGTAGGGCCCCGCAATGAGCAGTTCTTC
>TRBD1|TRBJ1-5|NA|TRBV18
CASSPGQANQPQHF
TGTGCCAGCTCACCAGGACAGGCCAATCAGCCCCAGCATTTT
>TRBD1|TRBJ2-7|NA|TRBV5-6
CASSPGQAVWEQYF
TGTGCCAGCAGCCCGGGACAGGCCGTGTGGGAGCAGTACTTC
>TRBD2|TRBJ2-2|NA|TRBV9
CASSPPASGGTGELFF
TGTGCCAGCAGCCCCCCGGCTAGCGGGGGCACCGGGGAGCTGTTTTTT
>TRBD2|TRBJ2-1|large|TRBV19
CASSRTSGSYNEQFF
TGTGCCAGTAGTCGCACTAGCGGGAGCTACAATGAGCAGTTCTTC
>TRBD1|TRBJ2-7|few|TRBV7-2
CASRRTGGDEQYF
TGTGCCAGCAGAAGGACAGGTGGCGACGAGCAGTACTTC
>NA|TRBJ1-2|once|TRBV7-2
CASSSITGNYGYTF
TGTGCCAGCAGCTCCATAACAGGGAACTATGGCTACACCTTC
>TRBD1|TRBJ2-2|few|TRBV2
CASSRQGASNTGELFF
TGTGCCAGCAGCCGACAGGGAGCAAGCAACACCGGGGAGCTGTTTTTT
>TRBD1|TRBJ1-1|once|TRBV19
CAVGTDWATEAFF
TGTGCCGTGGGGACAGATTGGGCCACTGAAGCTTTCTTT
>NA|TRBJ1-2|once|TRBV2
CASSLKGVRGIVGYTF
TGTGCCAGCAGTCTAAAAGGGGTCAGGGGAATTGTTGGCTACACCTTC
>TRBD1|TRBJ2-2|NA|TRBV6-1
CASSSDRGYTGELFF
TGTGCCAGCAGTAGTGACAGGGGGTATACCGGGGAGCTGTTTTTT
>NA|TRBJ2-7|NA|TRBV2
CASSPKRLGPAGEQYF
TGTGCCAGCAGTCCGAAGCGCCTAGGACCCGCGGGCGAGCAGTACTTC
>TRBD1|TRBJ2-3|NA|TRBV9
CASSVAGGTGVQDTQYF
TGTGCCAGCAGCGTAGCCGGTGGGACAGGGGTGCAAGATACGCAGTATTTT
>NA|TRBJ1-2|NA|TRBV19
CASRKTGPFGYTF
TGTGCCAGTAGGAAGACAGGCCCATTTGGATACACCTTC
>TRBD1|TRBJ1-2|NA|TRBV7-9
CASSSLRQGVRHYGYTF
TGTGCCAGCAGCTCCCTGCGACAGGGGGTAAGGCACTATGGCTACACCTTC
>TRBD2|TRBJ2-5|NA|TRBV18
CASSPRLAGGTETQYF
TGTGCCAGCTCCCCTCGGCTAGCGGGAGGAACGGAGACCCAGTACTTC
>TRBD1|TRBJ2-5|few|TRBV19
CASSPRTGVAQETQYF
TGTGCCAGTAGTCCCCGGACAGGGGTTGCTCAAGAGACCCAGTACTTC
>TRBD1|TRBJ2-1|NA|TRBV9
CASSVEGQGAGEQFF
TGTGCCAGCAGCGTAGAGGGGCAGGGGGCCGGTGAGCAGTTCTTC
>TRBD2|TRBJ2-1|NA|TRBV11-3
CASSPRGLKNTGEQFF
TGTGCCAGCAGCCCGAGGGGACTAAAAAATACGGGTGAGCAGTTCTTC
>TRBD1|TRBJ2-3|NA|TRBV7-6
CASSPGGDYSTDTQYF
TGTGCCAGCAGCCCAGGGGGAGACTATAGCACAGATACGCAGTATTTT
>NA|TRBJ2-7|NA|TRBV5-1
CASSLATYRDALPSYEQYF
TGCGCCAGCAGCTTGGCGACGTACCGAGATGCCCTACCGTCCTACGAGCAGTACTTC
>NA|TRBJ1-4|NA|TRBV2
CASSEGLGTWDEKLFF
TGTGCCAGCAGTGAAGGGTTAGGGACATGGGATGAAAAACTGTTTTTT
>NA|TRBJ1-2|NA|TRBV5-5
CASSSGLTYGYTF
TGTGCCAGCAGTTCCGGCCTGACATATGGCTACACCTTC
>TRBD2|TRBJ2-5|few|TRBV11-2
CASSLNMGGGVQETQYF
TGTGCCAGCAGCCTTAACATGGGCGGGGGGGTCCAAGAGACCCAGTACTTC
>TRBD1|TRBJ1-6|NA|TRBV6-1
CATRDRSSYNSPLHF
TGTGCCACCCGGGACAGGAGCTCCTATAATTCACCCCTCCACTTT
>TRBD2|TRBJ2-1|NA|TRBV29-1
CSAIAGGNNEQFF
TGCAGCGCGATAGCGGGGGGGAACAATGAGCAGTTCTTC
>NA|TRBJ2-5|medium-sized|TRBV21-1
CASSNLAEEETQYF
TGTGCCAGCAGCAACTTAGCGGAGGAAGAGACCCAGTACTTC
>NA|TRBJ1-1|NA|TRBV2
CASSEFSGAMNTEAFF
TGTGCCAGCAGTGAATTTTCGGGGGCCATGAACACTGAAGCTTTCTTT
>TRBD1|TRBJ1-1|NA|TRBV5-1
CASSLTTGADTEAFF
TGCGCCAGCAGCTTGACGACAGGGGCTGATACTGAAGCTTTCTTT
>NA|TRBJ2-3|few|TRBV2
CASSELPGSLGTDTQYF
TGTGCCAGCAGCGAACTACCCGGGAGTCTCGGAACAGATACGCAGTATTTT
>TRBD2|TRBJ2-1|NA|TRBV19
CASSFTSGSYNEQFF
TGTGCCAGTAGTTTCACTAGCGGGTCTTACAATGAGCAGTTCTTC
>NA|TRBJ1-1|NA|TRBV10-3
CAISDGDPGEAFF
TGTGCCATCAGTGACGGGGACCCCGGTGAAGCTTTCTTT
>NA|TRBJ1-4|NA|TRBV5-6
CASSPGATNEKLFF
TGTGCCAGCAGCCCGGGCGCAACTAATGAAAAACTGTTTTTT
>TRBD2|TRBJ2-3|NA|TRBV11-2
CASSLGASGSGADTQYF
TGTGCCAGCAGCTTAGGGGCTAGCGGGAGCGGGGCAGATACGCAGTATTTT
>TRBD1|TRBJ1-3|NA|TRBV28
CASSPQGLGQGLNTIYF
TGTGCCAGCAGTCCTCAAGGGTTGGGACAGGGACTTAACACCATATATTTT
>NA|TRBJ1-1|NA|TRBV5-1
CASSLAGGGATEAFF
TGCGCCAGCAGCTTGGCCGGAGGAGGTGCAACTGAAGCTTTCTTT
>TRBD1|TRBJ2-2|NA|TRBV19
CASRRDRNTGELFF
TGTGCCAGTAGACGGGACAGAAACACCGGGGAGCTGTTTTTT
>NA|TRBJ2-2|NA|TRBV28
CASTERRTGELFF
TGTGCCAGCACCGAAAGGAGAACCGGGGAGCTGTTTTTT
>NA|TRBJ2-7|NA|TRBV7-9
CASNEDTYEQYF
TGTGCCAGCAATGAAGATACCTACGAGCAGTACTTC
>TRBD2|TRBJ2-5|NA|TRBV10-3
CAIRGRTSGGRETQYF
TGTGCCATCAGAGGAAGAACTAGCGGGGGGCGGGAGACCCAGTACTTC
>TRBD2|TRBJ2-3|NA|TRBV4-3
CASSQDLAGVGDTQYF
TGCGCCAGCAGCCAAGATCTAGCGGGGGTGGGGGATACGCAGTATTTT
>TRBD2|TRBJ2-3|NA|TRBV19
CASKRFSGDTDTQYF
TGTGCCAGTAAGAGGTTCAGCGGGGACACAGATACGCAGTATTTT
>TRBD1|TRBJ1-2|NA|TRBV27
CASSLDRAYGYTF
TGTGCCAGCAGTTTAGACAGGGCCTATGGCTACACCTTC
>NA|TRBJ2-1|NA|TRBV7-2
CASSRGPVNEQFF
TGTGCCAGCAGCCGAGGACCCGTTAATGAGCAGTTCTTC
>NA|TRBJ2-7|NA|TRBV7-9
CASSRVQGLSEQYF
TGTGCCAGCAGCCGTGTTCAGGGTTTATCCGAGCAGTACTTC
>NA|TRBJ2-7|NA|TRBV11-2
CASSPSYEQYF
TGTGCCAGCAGCCCTTCGTACGAGCAGTACTTC
>TRBD2|TRBJ2-3|NA|TRBV7-2
CASSLLADSTDTQYF
TGTGCCAGCAGCTTACTAGCGGATAGCACAGATACGCAGTATTTT